These 7 T cell receptor beta chains came from one sample sequenced in a study of response to subunit inactivated influenza vaccine. TCRdb recomputed calls from the RT-PCR reads with MiXCR, one row per CDR3 protein. This table holds around 520,000 distinct CDR3 sequences, 10% to 15% found once. Material: PBMCs from blood, obtained on the day of vaccination. The receptor set was obtained from a man aged 45-60 years who received an inactivated influenza vaccine.

This clonotype was seen more than once but under ten times. The CDR3 is CASSYDIGEKLFF. The CDR3 DNA reads TGCGCCAGCAGCTACGATATAGGGGAAAAACTGTTTTTT. V usage is TRBV5-1 and J usage is TRBJ1-4; D is unclear. CDR3 length: 13 amino acids. The germline V gene encodes CDR1 SGHRS and CDR2 YFSETQ. V was trimmed by 3 bases and J by 8 bases, leaving 11 bases between them. Full variable domain (remainder filled in from reference TRBV5-1 and TRBJ1-4): KAGVTQTPRYLIKTRGQQVTLSCSPISGHRSVSWYQQTPGQGLQFLFEYFSETQRNKGNFPGRFSGRQFSNSRSEMNVSTLELGDSALYLCASSYDIGEKLFFGSGTQLSVL.

This clonotype has at least ten counts. The rearrangement uses TRBV11-1 and TRBJ2-3, with 9 bases fitting TRBD1. Germline V lookup: CDR1 SGHAT, CDR2 FQDESV (reference sequence). With V trimmed by 4 bases and J by 4 bases, 15 bases remained unmatched. This CDR3 comprises 18 residues. The CDR3 DNA reads TGTGCCAGCAGCTCCGGGGTAGGACAGGGGCTTAAAGCAGATACGCAGTATTTT. Its translation is CASSSGVGQGLKADTQYF.

The sample holds a few counts of this clonotype. The chain has TRBV20-1 and TRBJ2-1, with 7 nucleotides matching TRBD1. This CDR3 contains 15 residues. Germline V CDR1 and CDR2: DFQATT, SNEGSKA (reference sequence). The V and J ends lost 5 bases and 3 bases, in that order; junction bases with no gene match: 10. As DNA, the CDR3 is TGCAGTGCTCACGAGATTGACAGGGTCTACAATGAGCAGTTCTTC. Residues: CSAHEIDRVYNEQFF.

The rearrangement uses TRBV30 and TRBJ2-1; D not resolved. CDR1 and CDR2 (germline): GTSNPN, SVGIG (reference sequence). The CDR3 runs 16 residues. Trimming took 1 base from V and 0 from J, leaving 13 bases between them. The CDR3 protein is CAWSGNQMSSYNEQFF. CDR3 coding DNA: TGTGCCTGGAGTGGTAACCAGATGAGCTCCTACAATGAGCAGTTCTTC.

In this sample, this clonotype turned up a few times. J is TRBJ2-7 and V is TRBV20-1; 9 nucleotides line up with TRBD2. With 4 bases clipped from V and 2 bases from J, the junction kept 6 bases outside the gene matches. Germline V gives CDR1 DFQATT, CDR2 SNEGSKA (reference sequence). This CDR3 comprises 14 residues. The CDR3 region is CSATLAGSTYEQYF. DNA for the CDR3: TGCAGTGCTACTCTAGCGGGAAGTACCTACGAGCAGTACTTC.

Concerning this clonotype itself: Possible read error: a much larger clone is one base away. The V and J genes are TRBV20-1 and TRBJ2-1; 8 bases map to TRBD2. CDR1 and CDR2 from the germline V gene are DFQATT and SNEGSKA (reference sequence). This CDR3 comprises 16 residues. The CDR3 DNA reads TGCGGTGCTAGAGATCGGGGACTAGAAAAAGCGAATGAGCAGTTCTTC. Protein product: CGARDRGLEKANEQFF.

A few counts support this clonotype. The chain couples TRBV4-1 to TRBJ2-1; TRBD1 aligns across 8 bases. The CDR3 contains 15 residues. Trimming removed 2 bases from V and 0 bases from J; junction bases left unmatched: 0. Germline CDR1 MGHRA, CDR2 YSYEKL. The DNA of the CDR3 is TGCGCCAGCAGCCAAACAGGGGGCTCCTACAATGAGCAGTTCTTC. As protein: CASSQTGGSYNEQFF.